One and the same sample provided the 16 T cell receptor beta chains below, sequenced in a study of blood T cell repertoires in COVID-19. Profiled with immunoSEQ multiplex PCR; TCRdb holds only in-frame clones, not every one. The table lists more than 200,000 clones, more than 75% of them singletons. Material: peripheral blood. The receptor set was obtained from a woman aged 80 or older with COVID-19, enrolled during active disease.

This CDR3 reads CASKGALYQPQHF. CDR3 bases: TGTGCCAGCAAGGGGGCCTTATACCAGCCCCAGCATTTT. The chain has TRBV9 and TRBJ1-5; 7 bases are shared with TRBD1. Germline V gene data show CDR1 as SGDLS and CDR2 as YYNGEE. This CDR3 is 13 amino acids long. The V gene end was trimmed by 6 bases and the J gene end by 7 bases; junction bases not matched to a gene: 7.

This clone appeared once. This chain uses TRBV23-1 with TRBJ1-1; possible D gene TRBD1, 6 bases. TRBV23-1 is an ORF; its function is uncertain. Trimming took off 2 bases at V and 4 bases at J, with 14 bases between the two ends. This CDR3 has 15 residues. The CDR3, as DNA: TGCGCCAGCAGTCAACGGCGGGGGCTTGGCACTGAAGCTTTCTTT. It specifies CASSQRRGLGTEAFF.

The CDR3: CAWSGLAGAVEQFF. The DNA of the CDR3 is TGTGCCTGGAGCGGACTAGCGGGAGCCGTTGAGCAGTTCTTC. The chain uses TRBV30 and TRBJ2-1, with 13 positions matching TRBD2. The CDR3 has 14 amino acids. The V gene end was trimmed by 3 bases and the J gene end by 9 bases; junction bases not matched to a gene: 5. Germline V gene sequence: CDR1 GTSNPN, CDR2 SVGIG (reference sequence).

The J gene is TRBJ2-4, the V gene TRBV7-6, with 10 bases lining up with TRBD2. Germline CDR1 reads SGHVS; CDR2 reads FNYEAQ. This CDR3 region has 17 residues. V was pared by 5 bases and J by 7 bases, with 14 bases of the junction left unmatched. CDR3 coding DNA: TGTGCCAGCAGCAAGGAGACTAGCGGGTTCCGCGGGAACATTCAGTACTTC. This translates into CASSKETSGFRGNIQYF.

This sequence joins TRBV4-1 and TRBJ2-1, with 13 bases fitting TRBD2. The CDR3 contains 16 residues. Germline CDR1 and CDR2: MGHRA and YSYEKL. J gave up 7 bases and V 1 base, and 4 bases lay outside the gene matches. The CDR3 nucleotides read TGCGCCAGCAGCCAAGTGGGGACTAGCGGGATTAATGAGCAGTTCTTC. Protein sequence: CASSQVGTSGINEQFF.

DNA of the CDR3: TGTGCCAGCAGTTACCTCGGACAGGGGGTCCTCGGGCAGCCCCAGCATTTT. Encoded protein: CASSYLGQGVLGQPQHF. The chain employs TRBV6-2 or TRBV6-3 and TRBJ1-5; 10 bases agree with TRBD1. Trimming cost V 2 bases and J 7 bases; bases outside gene matches: 11. CDR3 length: 17 amino acids. The germline CDR1 and CDR2 sequences are MNHEY and SVGEGT.

The chain links TRBV19 to TRBJ2-3; D may be TRBD1 (6 bases). V dropped 3 bases and J dropped 0 bases, with 10 bases sitting between them. Germline lookup yields CDR1 LNHDA and CDR2 SQIVND (reference sequence). CDR3 length: 15 amino acids. Here the CDR3 DNA reads TGTGCCAGTAGTATGGGGGCCGATAGCACAGATACGCAGTATTTT. It is translated as CASSMGADSTDTQYF.

This clone has a handful of counts. This chain connects TRBV7-9 to TRBJ1-1; TRBD1 agrees at 7 bases. V lost 3 bases to trimming and J lost 5 bases; unmatched junction nucleotides: 9. This CDR3 is 15 amino acids long. Germline assignment: CDR1 SEHNR and CDR2 FQNEAQ (reference sequence). For the CDR3, the DNA is TGTGCCAGCAGCTTTGGAAACAGGGGATGGACTGAAGCTTTCTTT. Protein product: CASSFGNRGWTEAFF.

The rearrangement links TRBV6-4 to TRBJ1-1; D call uncertain. This CDR3 is 13 amino acids long. With 5 bases removed from V and 1 base from J, the gap between germline ends came to 8 bases. Germline CDR1 is MRHNA and CDR2 is SNTAGT. CDR3 nucleotides: TGTGCCAGCAGTATCCAGGCGAACACTGAAGCTTTCTTT. Encoded protein: CASSIQANTEAFF.

For this clone: One end of the junction does not line up with germline, which may come from a read error. The chain joins TRBV5-1 to TRBJ2-7, with D tentatively TRBD1 (6 bases). This CDR3 spans 12 amino acids. The germline CDR1 and CDR2 sequences are SGHRS and YFSETQ. For the CDR3, the DNA is TGCGCCAGCAGCTTGGACTGGGGGCGTCGAGACTTC. This sequence encodes CASSLDWGRRDF.

The rearrangement joins TRBV5-1 to TRBJ1-4; a weak D match, TRBD1 (6 bases). V dropped 8 bases and J dropped 8 bases, with 22 bases sitting between them. Germline CDR1 reads SGHRS; CDR2 reads YFSETQ. The CDR3 length is 15 residues. As DNA, the CDR3 is TGCGCCAGTGCCCGCCGGGCAGGGGAAGGGGAAAAACTGTTTTTT. This codes for CASARRAGEGEKLFF. Looking up the rest from reference TRBV5-1 and TRBJ1-4 gives the full variable domain: KAGVTQTPRYLIKTRGQQVTLSCSPISGHRSVSWYQQTPGQGLQFLFEYFSETQRNKGNFPGRFSGRQFSNSRSEMNVSTLELGDSALYLCASARRAGEGEKLFFGSGTQLSVL.

The V gene is TRBV2, the J gene TRBJ1-2, with 10 bases aligning to TRBD1. CDR3 size: 14 residues. Trimming removed 10 bases from V and 2 bases from J; junction bases left unmatched: 7. From germline, CDR1 is SNHLY and CDR2 FYNNEI. CDR3 sequence reads: CATIPGQGNYGYTF. CDR3 in DNA: TGTGCCACAATTCCGGGACAGGGGAACTATGGCTACACCTTC.

This chain links TRBV11-2 with TRBJ1-5, with 7 bases that match TRBD1. CDR3 length: 13 residues. The germline CDR1 and CDR2 sequences are SGHAT and FQNNGV. Germline trimming cut 5 bases from V and 7 bases from J; bases unmatched to any gene: 5. The CDR3 spells CASSPDRAQPQHF. The CDR3 DNA follows: TGTGCCAGCAGCCCCGACAGGGCCCAGCCCCAGCATTTT.

The chain links TRBV6-2 or TRBV6-3 to TRBJ2-7; 10 positions match TRBD2. Germline CDR1 reads MNHEY; CDR2 reads SVGEGT. This CDR3 region has 16 residues. V lost 6 bases to trimming and J lost 3 bases; unmatched junction nucleotides: 11. The DNA for the CDR3 is TGTGCCAGCAGCCCTTCTCTAGCGGGAGTCCGCTACGAGCAGTACTTC. It codes for CASSPSLAGVRYEQYF.

About this clone itself: A much bigger clone sits one base away, suggesting this may be a read error. The same CDR3 also results from other DNA sequences found in this sample. The chain uses TRBV29-1 and TRBJ1-1; weak D call: TRBD1 (5 bases). The germline CDR1 and CDR2 sequences are SQVTM and ANQGSEA. The CDR3 is made up of 14 amino acids. V was clipped by 7 bases and J by 10 bases, with 25 bases between them. For the CDR3, the DNA is TGCAGCGGAAGGGTGCTGAGCCAGGGCGCCCCAGCTTTCTTT. Translated: CSGRVLSQGAPAFF.

V is TRBV5-4 and J is TRBJ2-1; a possible D gene is TRBD1 (5 bases). The V end lost 0 bases, the J end lost 14 bases, and 15 bases lay between the germline ends. CDR3 length equals 13 residues. CDR1 is SGHNT and CDR2 is YYREEE in the germline V gene (reference sequence). The CDR3, as DNA: TGTGCCAGCAGCTTGGCCGGAATAAGGGGAAAGTTCTTC. This translates into CASSLAGIRGKFF. The complete variable domain, with remaining parts taken from reference TRBV5-4 and TRBJ2-1, reads ETGVTQSPTHLIKTRGQQVTLRCSSQSGHNTVSWYQQALGQGPQFIFQYYREEENGRGNFPPRFSGLQFPNYSSELNVNALELDDSALYLCASSLAGIRGKFFGPGTRLTVL.